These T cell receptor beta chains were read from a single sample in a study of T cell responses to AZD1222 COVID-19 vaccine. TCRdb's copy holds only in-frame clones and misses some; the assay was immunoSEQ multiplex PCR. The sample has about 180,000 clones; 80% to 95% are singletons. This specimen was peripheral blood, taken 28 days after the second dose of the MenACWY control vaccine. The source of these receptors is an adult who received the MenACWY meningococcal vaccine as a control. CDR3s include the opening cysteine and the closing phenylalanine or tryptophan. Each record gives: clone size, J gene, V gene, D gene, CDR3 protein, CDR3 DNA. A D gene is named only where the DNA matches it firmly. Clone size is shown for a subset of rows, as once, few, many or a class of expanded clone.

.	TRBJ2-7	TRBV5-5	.	CASSFGQVEDEQYF	TGTGCCAGCAGCTTCGGCCAGGTGGAGGACGAGCAGTACTTC
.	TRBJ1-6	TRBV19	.	CASSIEGGRLYNSPLHF	TGTGCCAGTAGTATAGAAGGGGGACGTCTTTATAATTCACCCCTCCACTTT
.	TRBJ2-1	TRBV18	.	CASSPEGGLSYNEQFF	TGTGCCAGCTCACCAGAGGGGGGGCTGTCCTACAATGAGCAGTTCTTC
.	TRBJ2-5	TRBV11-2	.	CASSRRAIVGKETQYF	TGTGCCAGCAGCCGGCGGGCTATTGTGGGTAAAGAGACCCAGTACTTC
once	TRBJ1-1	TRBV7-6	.	CASSPGQGTTNGRAFF	TGTGCCAGCAGCCCAGGGCAGGGGACGACAAATGGAAGGGCTTTCTTT
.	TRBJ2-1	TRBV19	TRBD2	CASSMSGGTYNEQFF	TGTGCCAGTAGTATGAGCGGGGGAACGTACAATGAGCAGTTCTTC
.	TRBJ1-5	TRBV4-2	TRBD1	CASSQEGQGFQPQHF	TGTGCCAGCAGCCAAGAGGGACAGGGTTTTCAGCCCCAGCATTTT
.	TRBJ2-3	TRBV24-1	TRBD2	CATSDPGLASDTQYF	TGTGCCACCAGTGATCCGGGACTAGCTTCAGATACGCAGTATTTT
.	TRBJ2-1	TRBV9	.	CASSVVGGMSYNEQFF	TGTGCCAGCAGCGTAGTAGGGGGGATGTCCTACAATGAGCAGTTCTTC
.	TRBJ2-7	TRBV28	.	CASSMDGLTYEQYF	TGTGCCAGCAGCATGGACGGCTTAACCTACGAGCAGTACTTC
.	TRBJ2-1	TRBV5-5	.	CASSVGLLSYNEQFF	TGTGCCAGCAGCGTAGGGTTACTCTCCTACAATGAGCAGTTCTTC
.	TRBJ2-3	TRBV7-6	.	CASSLAHGGTDTQYF	TGTGCCAGCAGCTTAGCCCACGGTGGCACAGATACGCAGTATTTT
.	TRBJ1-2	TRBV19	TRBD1	CASSIGAGTVLSYGYTF	TGTGCCAGTAGTATAGGGGCCGGGACAGTGCTCAGCTATGGCTACACCTTC
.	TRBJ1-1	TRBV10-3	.	CAIRRQIGGTEAFF	TGTGCCATCAGAAGACAGATCGGTGGCACTGAAGCTTTCTTT
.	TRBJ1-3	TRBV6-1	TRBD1	CASSEAGQGNTIYF	TGTGCCAGCAGTGAAGCGGGACAGGGAAACACCATATATTTT
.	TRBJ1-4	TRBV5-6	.	CASSLTLNEKLFF	TGTGCCAGCAGCTTGACCCTTAATGAAAAACTGTTTTTT
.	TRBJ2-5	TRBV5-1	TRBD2	CASSLGLGGETQYF	TGCGCCAGCAGCCTGGGACTAGGGGGGGAGACCCAGTACTTC
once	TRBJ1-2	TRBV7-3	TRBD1	CASSGTVANYGYTF	TGTGCCAGCAGCGGGACAGTAGCTAACTATGGCTACACCTTC
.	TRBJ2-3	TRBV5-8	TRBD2	CASTIRTGGGTDTQYF	TGTGCCAGCACCATCCGCACGGGGGGAGGTACAGATACGCAGTATTTT
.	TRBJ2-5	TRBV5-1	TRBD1	CASSLQGGQQETQYF	TGCGCCAGCAGCCTACAGGGGGGTCAACAAGAGACCCAGTACTTC
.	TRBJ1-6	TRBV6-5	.	CASSYSTAGANSPLHF	TGTGCCAGCAGTTACTCGACGGCAGGGGCGAATTCACCCCTCCACTTT
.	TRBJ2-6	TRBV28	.	CASSLGNRVSGANVLTF	TGTGCCAGCAGTTTAGGTAACAGGGTCTCTGGGGCCAACGTCCTGACTTTC
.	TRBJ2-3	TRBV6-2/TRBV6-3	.	CASSPYTDTQYF	TGTGCCAGCAGTCCCTACACAGATACGCAGTATTTT
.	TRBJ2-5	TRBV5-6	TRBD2	CASSLSGGPVGETQYF	TGTGCCAGCAGCCTAAGCGGGGGGCCCGTCGGGGAGACCCAGTACTTC
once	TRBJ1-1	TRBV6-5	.	CASSPHQANTEAFF	TGTGCCAGCAGTCCCCATCAGGCGAACACTGAAGCTTTCTTT
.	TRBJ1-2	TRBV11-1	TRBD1	CASSGARGQGAFGYTF	TGTGCCAGCAGCGGTGCGAGGGGACAGGGCGCCTTTGGCTACACCTTC
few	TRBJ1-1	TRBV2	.	CASSEQRAEAFF	TGTGCCAGCAGTGAACAGCGCGCTGAAGCTTTCTTT
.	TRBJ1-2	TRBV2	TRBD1	CASKLGQGLNYGYTF	TGTGCCAGTAAGTTGGGACAGGGACTCAACTATGGCTACACCTTC
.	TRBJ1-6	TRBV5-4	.	CASSLGGNNSPLHF	TGTGCCAGCAGCTTGGGGGGGAATAATTCACCCCTCCACTTT
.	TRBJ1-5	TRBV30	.	CAWSAAGNQPQHF	TGTGCCTGGAGTGCCGCGGGGAATCAGCCCCAGCATTTT
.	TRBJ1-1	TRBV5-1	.	CASSLKSFNTEAFF	TGCGCCAGCAGCCTGAAGAGCTTTAACACTGAAGCTTTCTTT
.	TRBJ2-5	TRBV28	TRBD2	CASRGGWEETQYF	TGTGCCAGCCGGGGGGGTTGGGAAGAGACCCAGTACTTC
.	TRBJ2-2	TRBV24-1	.	CATGGGGRDTGELFF	TGTGCCACTGGAGGAGGGGGGCGCGACACCGGGGAGCTGTTTTTT
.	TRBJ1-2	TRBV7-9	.	CASSPLGSLGGYTF	TGTGCCAGCAGCCCTCTCGGGTCGCTAGGAGGCTACACCTTC
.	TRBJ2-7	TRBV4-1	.	CASSQDRPGEQYF	TGCGCCAGCAGCCAAGATAGACCGGGGGAGCAGTACTTC
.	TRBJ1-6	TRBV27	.	CASKARTTYNSPLHF	TGTGCCAGCAAAGCCAGGACAACATATAATTCACCCCTCCACTTT
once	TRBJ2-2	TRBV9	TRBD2	CASSSRTSTTGELFF	TGTGCCAGCAGCTCCAGGACTAGCACCACCGGGGAGCTGTTTTTT
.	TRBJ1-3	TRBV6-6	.	CASSRAPRASGNTIYF	TGTGCCAGCAGTCGGGCCCCAAGAGCCTCTGGAAACACCATATATTTT
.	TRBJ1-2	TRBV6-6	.	CASSRVGYGYTF	TGTGCCAGCAGCCGGGTCGGCTATGGCTACACCTTC
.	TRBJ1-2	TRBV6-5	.	CASRSPVDYGYTF	TGTGCCAGCAGATCCCCTGTGGACTATGGCTACACCTTC
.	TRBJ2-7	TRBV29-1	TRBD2	CSVRGTSPYEQYF	TGCAGCGTGAGGGGGACTAGTCCCTACGAGCAGTACTTC
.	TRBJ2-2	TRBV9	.	CASSTQGKTGELFF	TGTGCCAGCAGCACCCAAGGCAAAACCGGGGAGCTGTTTTTT
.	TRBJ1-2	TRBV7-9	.	CASSPWEVGYGYTF	TGTGCCAGCAGCCCATGGGAGGTGGGCTATGGCTACACCTTC
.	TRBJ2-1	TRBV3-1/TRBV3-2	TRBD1	CASSFGTVLSNEQFF	TGTGCCAGCAGTTTCGGGACAGTACTTTCGAATGAGCAGTTCTTC